The 20 T cell receptor beta chains in this list originate from one sample, sequenced in a study of blood T cell repertoires in COVID-19 (dated by TCRdb to about 2020). Library preparation was by the immunoSEQ multiplex PCR assay. TCRdb's version of the immuneACCESS table is confined to in-frame rearrangements and falls short of the full clone set. An unresolved V gene accounts for under half of the shortfall where checked; the remainder is of unknown origin. The sample records 85,000 to 120,000 clones, 71% of which are singletons. Roughly 0.9% of the sample comes from the top ten. The sequenced material came from peripheral blood. The origin of the receptors is a human donor with acute or convalescent COVID-19. The donor label of this sample is uncertain.

This clone turned up a few times. The chain employs TRBV28 and TRBJ1-1, with D uncertain. Per germline, CDR1 MDHEN and CDR2 SYDVKM. The CDR3 spans 12 residues. Between the trimmed V and J ends, which lost 6 bases and 8 bases, there was a span of 13 bases. CDR3: CASRGGSREAFF. The CDR3 bases are TGTGCCAGCAGGGGAGGGTCAAGGGAAGCTTTCTTT.

The gene calls are TRBV6-5 and TRBJ1-2; possible D gene TRBD1, 6 bases. Trimming shortened V by 6 bases and J by 4 bases, and 15 bases separated the two germline ends. The CDR3 runs to 14 residues. Germline CDR1 reads MNHEY; CDR2 reads SVGAGI. CDR3 residues: CASRSGTRTYGYTF. The CDR3 DNA follows: TGTGCCAGCAGATCCGGGACAAGAACCTATGGCTACACCTTC.

This clone was picked up many times. V is TRBV6-5 and J is TRBJ2-3; maybe TRBD2 (7 bases). The CDR3 sequence is 13 residues long. CDR1 is MNHEY and CDR2 is SVGAGI in the germline V gene. V lost 7 bases, J lost 3 bases, and 11 bases lay in between. As DNA, the CDR3 is TGTGCCAGCAAGGGGGGGCGGACAGATACGCAGTATTTT. Translated: CASKGGRTDTQYF.

The gene calls are TRBV10-3 and TRBJ2-5; TRBD1 might be the D (5 bases). Trimming stripped 7 bases from V and 1 base from J, with 10 bases between. This CDR3 region has 13 residues. From germline, CDR1 is ENHRY and CDR2 SYGVKD. CDR3 sequence reads: CAINRQLQETQYF. In nucleotides, the CDR3 is TGTGCCATCAACAGACAGCTCCAAGAGACCCAGTACTTC.

This chain links TRBV24-1 with TRBJ2-2; no firm D call. The CDR3 contains 13 residues. Trimming stripped 7 bases from V and 6 bases from J, with 11 bases between. In germline, CDR1 is KGHDR, CDR2 SFDVKD. CDR3 nucleotide sequence: TGTGCCACCAGAGATCGGGTTGCCGGGGAGCTGTTTTTT. Protein sequence: CATRDRVAGELFF.

This chain joins TRBV2 and TRBJ2-7, with a possible D match to TRBD2 (6 bases). V lost 6 bases and J lost 7, with 19 bases in between. CDR3 length equals 14 residues. From germline, CDR1 is SNHLY and CDR2 FYNNEI. CDR3 in DNA: TGTGCCAGCAGCTCCGGGGCGGGGTATTGGGAGCAGTACGTC. Protein: CASSSGAGYWEQYV.

This chain joins TRBV9 and TRBJ2-3; 8 nucleotides align to TRBD2. The germline V gene encodes CDR1 SGDLS and CDR2 YYNGEE. This CDR3 is 14 amino acids long. The V segment lost 4 bases and the J segment 6 bases; nucleotides outside the gene matches: 7. CDR3 in DNA: TGTGCCAGCAGCCTCGGGGGGGCTTGGGATACGCAGTATTTT. It yields the protein CASSLGGAWDTQYF. Complete variable domain (other parts from reference TRBV9 and TRBJ2-3): DSGVTQTPKHLITATGQRVTLRCSPRSGDLSVYWYQQSLDQGLQFLIQYYNGEERAKGNILERFSAQQFPDLHSELNLSSLELGDSALYFCASSLGGAWDTQYFGPGTRLTVL.

DNA for the CDR3: TGTGCCAGTACCGGGACAGGGAACGAGCAGTACTTC. It codes for CASTGTGNEQYF. The J gene is TRBJ2-7, the V gene TRBV19; 9 bases match TRBD1. Germline V gene sequence: CDR1 LNHDA, CDR2 SQIVND (reference sequence). V shed 7 bases, J shed 5 bases, and the junction held 3 bases outside the gene matches. CDR3 length: 12 residues.

The gene calls are TRBV5-4 and TRBJ1-1, with TRBD1 matching 9 bases. The CDR3 runs to 17 residues. The germline gives CDR1 SGHNT, CDR2 YYREEE (reference sequence). V lost 4 bases, J lost 7 bases, and 17 bases stayed unmatched. In DNA form, the CDR3 reads TGTGCCAGCAGCCACTGGCGGGCAACAGGGGGCGGAGGTGAAGCTTTCTTT. It yields the protein CASSHWRATGGGGEAFF.

The chain joins TRBV4-2 to TRBJ1-4; 7 positions match TRBD1. Germline values: CDR1 LGHNA, CDR2 YNFKEQ. V shed 5 bases and J 0 bases; nucleotides not matched to a gene: 3. The CDR3 has 15 residues. The CDR3, as DNA: TGTGCCAGCAGCGCTGGGACAGCAACTAATGAAAAACTGTTTTTT. Its translation: CASSAGTATNEKLFF.

Only a few counts were recorded for this clone. The chain carries TRBV5-1 and TRBJ1-6; unclear D gene. The CDR3 has 15 residues. V lost 2 bases to trimming and J lost 6 bases, with 12 bases between them. In germline, CDR1 is SGHRS, CDR2 YFSETQ. The CDR3: CASSLREPGNSPLHF. CDR3 DNA: TGCGCCAGCAGCTTACGGGAACCGGGTAATTCACCCCTCCACTTT.

This rearrangement joins TRBV12-5 to TRBJ1-5; D might be TRBD1 (6 bases). The germline V gene has CDR1 LGHNT and CDR2 FRNRAP. The CDR3 runs 14 residues. V was shortened by 7 bases and J by 7 bases, with 17 bases between the two germline ends. CDR3 residues: CASARGGGSQPQHF. Here the CDR3 DNA reads TGTGCTAGTGCCCGAGGGGGGGGCAGCCAGCCCCAGCATTTT.

J is TRBJ2-2 and V is TRBV5-1; 12 positions agree with TRBD2. This CDR3 contains 16 residues. The germline CDR1 and CDR2 sequences are SGHRS and YFSETQ. Trimming took 4 bases from V and 6 from J; bases not matched to a gene: 7. CDR3 amino acids: CASSMTSGGLAGELFF. CDR3 DNA: TGCGCCAGCAGCATGACTAGCGGGGGCCTGGCCGGGGAGCTGTTTTTT.

This clone was observed a handful of times. This chain joins TRBV4-1 and TRBJ1-4; tentative D call: TRBD1 (5 bases). The CDR3 runs 16 residues. Deletions cut 4 bases from V and 6 bases from J, with 18 bases between. In germline, CDR1 is MGHRA, CDR2 YSYEKL. CDR3 sequence (DNA): TGCGCCAGCAGCCGCTTTAACGGGGGTGGAGATGAAAAACTGTTTTTT. Translated, it gives CASSRFNGGGDEKLFF.

This clone occurred a few times. The chain links TRBV11-2 to TRBJ1-2; D perhaps matches TRBD1 (6 bases). Germline V gene lookup returns CDR1 SGHAT and CDR2 FQNNGV. CDR3 length equals 13 residues. Trimming pared 5 bases from V and 6 bases from J, leaving 13 bases between. The CDR3 loop is CASSLGHRDGYTF. The CDR3 DNA reads TGTGCCAGCAGCCTGGGACACCGGGATGGCTACACCTTC.

This clone was counted only a few times. The CDR3 DNA reads TGCGCCAGCAGTGAGTCACAGGGGGCAGTCTACAATGAGCAGTTCTTC. It encodes CASSESQGAVYNEQFF. The chain combines TRBV10-2 with TRBJ2-1; 9 positions match TRBD1. This CDR3 has 16 amino acids. Germline-derived CDR1 and CDR2 are WSHSY and SAAADI. V dropped 0 bases and J dropped 3; count of bases not matched to a gene: 3.

This sequence joins TRBV7-2 and TRBJ2-6, with D possibly being TRBD1 (7 bases). Trimming pared 4 bases from V and 1 base from J, leaving 8 bases between. The CDR3 is 15 residues long. The germline CDR1 and CDR2 sequences are SGHTA and FQGNSA. CDR3 nucleotide sequence: TGTGCCAGCAGCTCAGGGGGGTCTGGGGCCAACGTCCTGACTTTC. Translated, it gives CASSSGGSGANVLTF.

The rearrangement uses TRBV3-1 (or the pseudogene TRBV3-2) and TRBJ2-7; tentative D call: TRBD2 (5 bases). The CDR3 loop spans 13 amino acids. The germline V and J ends were trimmed by 3 bases and 2 bases, with 8 bases remaining between them. Germline CDR1 is LGHDT and CDR2 is YNNKEL (reference sequence). CDR3 loop: CASSQSGTYEQYF. CDR3 coding DNA: TGTGCCAGCAGCCAGAGCGGCACCTACGAGCAGTACTTC.

The chain's CDR3 is CASSTLQGTEAFF. CDR3 sequence (DNA): TGTGCCAGCAGTACCCTCCAGGGAACTGAAGCTTTCTTT. The chain recombines TRBV6-5 with TRBJ1-1; maybe TRBD1 (5 bases). CDR1 MNHEY and CDR2 SVGAGI come from the germline V gene. Trimming cost V 5 bases and J 5 bases, with 12 bases left between them. This CDR3 is built from 13 residues.

This clone was counted between two and nine times. This rearrangement joins TRBV4-1 to TRBJ1-5; a weak D match, TRBD1 (6 bases). This CDR3 comprises 17 residues. Germline CDR1 and CDR2: MGHRA and YSYEKL. The V end lost 0 bases, the J end lost 2 bases, and 14 bases lay between the germline ends. The CDR3 DNA reads TGCGCCAGCAGCCAAGACCGAGGGGGGGCTGGCAATCAGCCCCAGCATTTT. It codes for CASSQDRGGAGNQPQHF.